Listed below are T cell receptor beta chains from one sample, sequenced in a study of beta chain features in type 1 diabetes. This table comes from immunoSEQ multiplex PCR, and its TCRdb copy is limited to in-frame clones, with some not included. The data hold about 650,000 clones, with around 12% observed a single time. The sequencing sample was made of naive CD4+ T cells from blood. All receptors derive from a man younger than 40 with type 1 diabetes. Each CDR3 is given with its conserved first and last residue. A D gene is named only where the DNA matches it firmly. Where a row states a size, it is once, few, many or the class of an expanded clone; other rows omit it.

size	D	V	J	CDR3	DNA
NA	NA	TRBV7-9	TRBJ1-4	CASSLAESREKLFF	TGTGCCAGCAGCTTAGCGGAGTCGCGTGAAAAACTGTTTTTT
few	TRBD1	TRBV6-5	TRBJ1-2	CAIMSGQPNYGYTF	TGTGCCATCATGTCGGGACAGCCGAACTATGGCTACACCTTC
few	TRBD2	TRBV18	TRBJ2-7	CASSGSSGTAYEQYF	TGTGCCAGCTCAGGCAGTAGCGGGACCGCCTACGAGCAGTACTTC
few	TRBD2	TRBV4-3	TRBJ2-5	CASSQESSGGRRETQYF	TGCGCCAGCAGCCAAGAGTCTAGCGGGGGCCGCCGGGAGACCCAGTACTTC
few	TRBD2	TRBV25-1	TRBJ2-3	CASSEGRGGLDTQYF	TGTGCCAGCAGTGAGGGGCGGGGGGGCTTAGATACGCAGTATTTT
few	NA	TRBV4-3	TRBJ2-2	CASSQDSAGNTGELFF	TGCGCCAGCAGCCAAGATTCGGCGGGGAACACCGGGGAGCTGTTTTTT
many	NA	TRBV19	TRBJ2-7	CASSTFYEQYF	TGTGCCAGTAGTACGTTCTACGAGCAGTACTTC
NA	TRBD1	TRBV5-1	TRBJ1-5	CASSLTGGEEPQHF	TGCGCCAGCAGCCTTACAGGGGGCGAGGAGCCCCAGCATTTT
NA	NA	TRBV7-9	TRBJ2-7	CASSPSTLPDEQYF	TGTGCCAGCAGCCCATCGACTCTGCCTGACGAGCAGTACTTC
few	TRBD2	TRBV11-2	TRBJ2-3	CASSLVSPWRGGPDTQYF	TGTGCCAGCAGCTTAGTATCCCCATGGCGGGGGGGCCCAGATACGCAGTATTTT
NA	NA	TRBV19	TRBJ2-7	CASRPGQSYEQYF	TGTGCCAGTAGACCGGGACAAAGCTACGAGCAGTACTTC
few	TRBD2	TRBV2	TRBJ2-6	CASSVGEGSGANVLTF	TGTGCCAGCAGTGTTGGGGAGGGCTCTGGGGCCAACGTCCTGACTTTC
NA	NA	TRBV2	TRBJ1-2	CASSEIESVGYTF	TGTGCCAGCAGTGAAATTGAGTCCGTCGGCTACACCTTC
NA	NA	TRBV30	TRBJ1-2	CAWCIDNYGYTF	TGTGCCTGGTGCATAGACAACTATGGCTACACCTTC
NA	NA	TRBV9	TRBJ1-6	CASSVDVGGSPLHF	TGTGCCAGCAGCGTAGATGTAGGGGGTTCACCCCTCCACTTT
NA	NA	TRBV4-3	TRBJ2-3	CASSQGVMGTDTQYF	TGCGCCAGCAGCCAAGGTGTCATGGGCACAGATACGCAGTATTTT
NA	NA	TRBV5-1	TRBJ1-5	CASSLTSGNQPQHF	TGCGCCAGCAGCCTTACCTCGGGCAATCAGCCCCAGCATTTT
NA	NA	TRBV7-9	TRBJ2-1	CASTSGPGVLSSRGEQFF	TGTGCCAGCACCTCCGGCCCGGGGGTTCTGAGTTCAAGAGGTGAGCAGTTCTTC
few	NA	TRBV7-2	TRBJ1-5	CASSILDRSHQPQHF	TGTGCCAGCAGCATACTAGACAGGAGCCATCAGCCCCAGCATTTT
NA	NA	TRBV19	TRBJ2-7	CATFNYEQYF	TGTGCCACCTTTAACTACGAGCAGTACTTC
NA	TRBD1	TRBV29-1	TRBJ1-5	CSVLQGGNQPQHF	TGCAGCGTTCTGCAGGGGGGCAATCAGCCCCAGCATTTT
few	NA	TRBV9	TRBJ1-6	CASSTTGNYNSPLHF	TGTGCCAGCAGCACCACAGGGAACTATAATTCACCCCTCCACTTT
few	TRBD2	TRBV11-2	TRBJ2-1	CASSPRPGLAVNEQFF	TGTGCCAGCAGCCCGCGACCGGGACTAGCGGTCAATGAGCAGTTCTTC
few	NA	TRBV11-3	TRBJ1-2	CASSLDSRSRYTF	TGTGCCAGCAGCTTAGATTCCAGGAGCCGCTACACCTTC
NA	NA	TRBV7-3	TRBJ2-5	CASSLKDGTMGTQYF	TGTGCCAGCAGCTTAAAAGATGGGACGATGGGGACCCAGTACTTC
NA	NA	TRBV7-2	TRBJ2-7	CASSLGGKDYEQYF	TGTGCCAGCAGCTTAGGCGGCAAGGACTACGAGCAGTACTTC
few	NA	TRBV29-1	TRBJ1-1	CSARTGIEAFF	TGCAGCGCCCGGACGGGCATAGAAGCTTTCTTT
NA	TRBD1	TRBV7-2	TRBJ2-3	CASSLSRGQETDTQYF	TGTGCCAGCAGCTTGAGCAGGGGGCAGGAGACAGATACGCAGTATTTT
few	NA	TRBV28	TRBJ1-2	CASSPGNTDYGYTF	TGTGCCAGCAGCCCCGGAAACACGGACTATGGCTACACCTTC
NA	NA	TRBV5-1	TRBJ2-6	CASSLGLTTGANVLTF	TGCGCCAGCAGCTTGGGACTAACAACTGGGGCCAACGTCCTGACTTTC
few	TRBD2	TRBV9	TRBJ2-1	CASSVGLDSYNEQFF	TGTGCCAGCAGCGTGGGACTAGACTCCTACAATGAGCAGTTCTTC
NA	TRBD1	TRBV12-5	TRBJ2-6	CASGPTGVAGANVLTF	TGTGCTAGTGGTCCAACAGGGGTAGCTGGGGCCAACGTCCTGACTTTC
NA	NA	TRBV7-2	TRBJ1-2	CASSFRDYGYTF	TGTGCCAGCAGCTTCCGGGATTATGGCTACACCTTC
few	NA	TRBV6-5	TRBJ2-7	CASSYRWGRGHEQYF	TGTGCCAGCAGTTACCGTTGGGGCAGGGGCCACGAGCAGTACTTC
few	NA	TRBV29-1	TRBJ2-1	CSVEDSDEQFF	TGCAGCGTTGAAGATAGTGATGAGCAGTTCTTC
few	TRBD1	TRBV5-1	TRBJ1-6	CASSWMTGEDSPLHF	TGCGCCAGCAGCTGGATGACAGGGGAGGATTCACCCCTCCACTTT
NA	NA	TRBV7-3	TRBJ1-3	CASSLGGTGSGNTIYF	TGTGCCAGCAGCTTAGGCGGGACCGGCTCTGGAAACACCATATATTTT
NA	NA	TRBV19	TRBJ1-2	CASAGGVDGYTF	TGTGCCAGTGCGGGAGGGGTTGATGGCTACACCTTC
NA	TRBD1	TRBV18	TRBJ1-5	CASSTDRADQPQHF	TGTGCCAGCTCAACGGACAGGGCTGATCAGCCCCAGCATTTT
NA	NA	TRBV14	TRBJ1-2	CASSAGTNYGYTF	TGTGCCAGCAGCGCCGGGACGAACTATGGCTACACCTTC
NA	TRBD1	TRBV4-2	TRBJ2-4	CASSQDRGRKNIQYF	TGTGCCAGCAGCCAAGACAGGGGGCGAAAAAACATTCAGTACTTC
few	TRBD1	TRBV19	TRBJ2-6	CASSTYRGRGTSGANVLTF	TGTGCCAGTAGTACCTACAGGGGGCGAGGAACCTCTGGGGCCAACGTCCTGACTTTC
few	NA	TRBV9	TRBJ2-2	CASSADPDFIGELFF	TGTGCCAGCAGCGCCGACCCGGACTTCATCGGGGAGCTGTTTTTT
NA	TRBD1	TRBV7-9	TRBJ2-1	CASSPGQGYNEQFF	TGTGCCAGCAGCCCAGGACAGGGGTACAATGAGCAGTTCTTC
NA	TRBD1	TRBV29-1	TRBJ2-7	CSVTGQGRSAYEQYF	TGCAGCGTTACAGGACAGGGACGCTCCGCCTACGAGCAGTACTTC
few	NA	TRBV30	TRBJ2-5	CAWSVEGAETQYF	TGTGCCTGGAGTGTAGAAGGCGCGGAGACCCAGTACTTC